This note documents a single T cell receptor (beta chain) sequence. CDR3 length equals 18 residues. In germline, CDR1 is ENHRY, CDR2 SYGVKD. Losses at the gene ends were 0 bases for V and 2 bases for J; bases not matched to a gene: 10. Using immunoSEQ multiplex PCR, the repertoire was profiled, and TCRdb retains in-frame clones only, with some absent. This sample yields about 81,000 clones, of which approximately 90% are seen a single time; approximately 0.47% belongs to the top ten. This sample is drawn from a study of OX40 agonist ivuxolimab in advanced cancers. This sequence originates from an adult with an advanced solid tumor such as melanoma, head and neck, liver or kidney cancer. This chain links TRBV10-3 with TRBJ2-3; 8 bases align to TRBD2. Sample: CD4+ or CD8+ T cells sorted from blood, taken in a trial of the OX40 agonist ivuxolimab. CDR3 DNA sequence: TGTGCCATCAGTGAGTCGCCGGGAGGGTGGGGCCACACAGATACGCAGTATTTT. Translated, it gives CAISESPGGWGHTDTQYF.